Listed here are 31 T cell receptor beta chains from one sample, sequenced in a study. TCRdb re-called the 5' RACE reads with MiXCR, one entry per CDR3 protein. The table records 35,000 to 50,000 distinct CDR3 sequences, less than 25% of them present only once. The sorted Tregs were CD4+CD25+CD127-/low cells. Sequencing input: Tregs sorted from blood. The source is a female donor with breast cancer.

This clonotype turned up a few times. The rearrangement links TRBV5-4 to TRBJ2-5; TRBD2 matches 10 bases. CDR3 length: 13 residues. The J segment lost 5 bases and the V segment lost 7 bases, leaving 5 bases of the junction unmatched. Germline V gene data show CDR1 as SGHNT and CDR2 as YYREEE (reference sequence). DNA of the CDR3: TGTGCCAGCCGCAGCGGGAGGGGGGAGACCCAGTACTTC. It yields the protein CASRSGRGETQYF.

The chain links TRBV10-3 to TRBJ2-1; 9 positions match TRBD2. With V trimmed by 8 bases and J by 7 bases, 12 bases remained unmatched. This CDR3 has 15 residues. CDR1 and CDR2 (germline): ENHRY, SYGVKD. The CDR3 loop reads CAIRAREGPLNEQFF. CDR3 coding DNA: TGTGCCATCCGCGCGCGGGAGGGCCCTTTAAATGAGCAGTTCTTC.

This clonotype was observed a few times. This sequence joins TRBV10-2 and TRBJ1-1; 9 bases map to TRBD1. Germline CDR1 is WSHSY and CDR2 is SAAADI. The V gene end was trimmed by 3 bases and the J gene end by 1 base; junction bases not matched to a gene: 3. The CDR3 runs 15 residues. The CDR3 loop is CASSDLGQGNTEAFF. Here the CDR3 DNA reads TGCGCCAGCAGTGATTTGGGACAGGGGAACACTGAAGCTTTCTTT.

This clonotype has more than one count but fewer than ten. The chain joins TRBV28 to TRBJ1-5, with D possibly being TRBD1 (5 bases). Germline assignment: CDR1 MDHEN and CDR2 SYDVKM. This CDR3 region has 16 residues. Trimming left V 3 bases short and J 0 bases short, with 12 bases between. For the CDR3, the DNA is TGTGCCAGCAGTTTGGGGCAGGGTTATAGCAATCAGCCCCAGCATTTT. It encodes CASSLGQGYSNQPQHF.

This clonotype was counted a single time. The chain uses TRBV20-1 and TRBJ2-1; 8 bases align to TRBD2. Trimming cost V 1 base and J 5 bases; bases outside gene matches: 10. The germline V gene encodes CDR1 DFQATT and CDR2 SNEGSKA (reference sequence). The CDR3 runs 16 residues. CDR3 protein: CSARVVGGRTNNEQFF. CDR3 in DNA: TGCAGTGCTAGAGTTGTCGGCGGGAGGACGAACAATGAGCAGTTCTTC.

The sample holds a few counts of this clonotype. The chain recombines TRBV5-6 with TRBJ1-5; D unclear. Trimming shortened V by 4 bases and J by 5 bases, and 13 bases separated the two germline ends. This CDR3 has 14 residues. In germline, CDR1 is SGHDT, CDR2 YYEEEE. In nucleotides, the CDR3 is TGTGCCAGCAGCGATATCCGGGAGGATCAGCCCCAGCATTTT. This codes for CASSDIREDQPQHF.

This clonotype was counted many times. The genes are TRBV7-2 and TRBJ1-5; a possible D gene is TRBD1 (5 bases). V lost 2 bases to trimming and J lost 0 bases, with 11 bases between them. From germline, CDR1 is SGHTA and CDR2 FQGNSA. This CDR3 is built from 16 residues. The CDR3 reads CASSLRGGSSNQPQHF. The CDR3 region has the DNA TGTGCCAGCAGCTTAAGGGGTGGGTCTAGCAATCAGCCCCAGCATTTT.

The sample holds a few counts of this clonotype. The chain has TRBV4-1 and TRBJ1-1; D might be TRBD1 (5 bases). Germline V lookup: CDR1 MGHRA, CDR2 YSYEKL. This CDR3 comprises 14 residues. Trimming cost V 4 bases and J 5 bases, with 14 bases left between them. CDR3 region: CASSPREGWTEAFF. CDR3 in DNA: TGCGCCAGCAGCCCGCGAGAGGGGTGGACTGAAGCTTTCTTT.

This clonotype came up once. Given a much more abundant clone one base away, this may be a read error. The genes are TRBV9 and TRBJ2-7, with 11 bases fitting TRBD2. In germline, CDR1 is SGDLS, CDR2 YYNGEE. The CDR3 extends over 15 amino acids. The CDR3 coding sequence is TGTGCCGGCAGCGTAGGACTAGCGGGCACCTACGAGCAGTACTTC. Translation: CAGSVGLAGTYEQYF.

There are a few counts of this clonotype. The rearrangement joins TRBV20-1 to TRBJ2-1; 7 nucleotides match TRBD1. J lost 4 bases, V lost 4 bases, and 13 bases had no gene match. This CDR3 is 16 amino acids long. CDR1 DFQATT and CDR2 SNEGSKA come from the germline V gene (reference sequence). CDR3: CSATERGQGVYNEQFF. CDR3 bases: TGCAGTGCTACAGAAAGGGGTCAGGGGGTATACAATGAGCAGTTCTTC.

The CDR3 reads CSASLRAGGEGDTQYF. In nucleotides, the CDR3 is TGCAGTGCTAGTTTACGAGCGGGAGGGGAAGGAGATACGCAGTATTTT. This sequence joins TRBV20-1 and TRBJ2-3, with 10 bases that match TRBD2. Germline assignment: CDR1 DFQATT and CDR2 SNEGSKA (reference sequence). The ends lost 3 bases at V and 5 bases at J; junction bases unmatched: 11. The CDR3 spans 16 residues.

This chain connects TRBV7-8 to TRBJ2-5; D is ambiguous. The CDR3 has 16 residues. Per the germline V gene, CDR1 is SGHVS and CDR2 is FQNEAQ. Between the trimmed V and J ends, which lost 0 bases and 5 bases, there was a span of 16 bases. The CDR3 region is CASSLAFTRFVETQYF. The CDR3 nucleotides read TGTGCCAGCAGCTTAGCGTTTACCAGGTTCGTCGAGACCCAGTACTTC.

The chain joins TRBV24-1 to TRBJ2-2; 9 bases fit TRBD1. The CDR3 covers 15 residues. The junction had 3 bases not matched to a gene; V was cut back by 3 bases and J by 5 bases. CDR1 is KGHDR, CDR2 SFDVKD, per germline. CDR3 sequence: CATSDRDRVTGELFF. The DNA for the CDR3 is TGTGCCACCAGTGATAGGGACAGGGTAACCGGGGAGCTGTTTTTT.

This clonotype was found a few times. The chain joins TRBV2 to TRBJ2-7; a possible D gene is TRBD1 (6 bases). Germline assignment: CDR1 SNHLY and CDR2 FYNNEI. Trimming cost V 6 bases and J 3 bases, with 15 bases left between them. This CDR3 has 14 amino acids. As DNA, the CDR3 is TGTGCCAGCAGATGGACAGCCGGAATCTACGAGCAGTACTTC. The encoded protein is CASRWTAGIYEQYF. The full variable domain, completed using reference TRBV2 and TRBJ2-7, is EPEVTQTPSHQVTQMGQEVILRCVPISNHLYFYWYRQILGQKVEFLVSFYNNEISEKSEIFDDQFSVERPDGSNFTLKIRSTKLEDSAMYFCASRWTAGIYEQYFGPGTRLTVT.

The chain joins TRBV4-1 to TRBJ2-7; 11 bases map to TRBD2. This CDR3 is built from 15 residues. Germline lookup yields CDR1 MGHRA and CDR2 YSYEKL. Trimming cost V 5 bases and J 6 bases; bases outside gene matches: 9. CDR3 region: CASSWLAGGVGEQYF. As DNA, the CDR3 is TGCGCCAGCAGCTGGCTAGCGGGAGGAGTAGGCGAGCAGTACTTC.

The rearrangement joins TRBV5-1 to TRBJ2-1, with D unclear. Germline assignment: CDR1 SGHRS and CDR2 YFSETQ. The CDR3 has 14 amino acids. The ends were cut back, 4 bases at V and 2 bases at J, with 10 bases in the middle. Written as DNA, the CDR3 is TGCGCCAGCAGCGCCGGCGGAACCTACAATGAGCAGTTCTTC. Translating gives CASSAGGTYNEQFF. Together with reference TRBV5-1 and TRBJ2-1, the CDR3 gives the full variable domain: KAGVTQTPRYLIKTRGQQVTLSCSPISGHRSVSWYQQTPGQGLQFLFEYFSETQRNKGNFPGRFSGRQFSNSRSEMNVSTLELGDSALYLCASSAGGTYNEQFFGPGTRLTVL.

This clonotype has more than one count but fewer than ten. The V and J genes are TRBV20-1 and TRBJ2-7; D is possibly TRBD2 (5 bases). V lost 0 bases, J lost 4 bases, and 16 bases lay in between. CDR3 length: 15 residues. The germline gives CDR1 DFQATT, CDR2 SNEGSKA (reference sequence). CDR3 sequence reads: CSARDQEAADYEQYF. Here the CDR3 DNA reads TGCAGTGCTAGAGATCAGGAAGCGGCTGATTACGAGCAGTACTTC.

There are many counts of this clonotype. The chain combines TRBV7-2 with TRBJ2-2, with 7 bases aligning to TRBD2. V shed 5 bases and J 0 bases; nucleotides not matched to a gene: 3. The CDR3 is made up of 15 amino acids. Germline lookup yields CDR1 SGHTA and CDR2 FQGNSA. The chain's CDR3 is CASSGAGANTGELFF. For the CDR3, the DNA is TGTGCCAGCAGCGGGGCGGGAGCGAACACCGGGGAGCTGTTTTTT. Based on the CDR3 plus reference TRBV7-2 and TRBJ2-2, the full variable domain is GAGVSQSPSNKVTEKGKDVELRCDPISGHTALYWYRQSLGQGLEFLIYFQGNSAPDKSGLPSDRFSAERTGGSVSTLTIQRTQQEDSAVYLCASSGAGANTGELFFGEGSRLTVL.

The rearrangement links TRBV5-6 to TRBJ2-6, with D possibly matching TRBD1 (6 bases). From germline, CDR1 is SGHDT and CDR2 YYEEEE. V was clipped by 7 bases and J by 2 bases, with 10 bases between them. CDR3 length: 14 residues. The CDR3 DNA reads TGTGCCAGCGACCACAGGGCTGGGGCCAACGTCCTGACTTTC. Its protein is CASDHRAGANVLTF.

This clonotype was counted only a few times. The chain couples TRBV7-9 to TRBJ1-2; 11 bases match TRBD1. This CDR3 region has 18 residues. With V trimmed by 2 bases and J by 7 bases, 15 bases remained unmatched. Germline V gene data show CDR1 as SEHNR and CDR2 as FQNEAQ (reference sequence). The CDR3 DNA is TGTGCCAGCAGCTTACCCAGGACAGGGGGCGCCTTAGGCTCTGGCTACACCTTC. As protein: CASSLPRTGGALGSGYTF.

About this clonotype: A read error may be the cause here, since a much bigger clone is one base away. The rearrangement links TRBV4-2 to TRBJ2-7; D remains ambiguous. Per germline, CDR1 LGHNA and CDR2 YNFKEQ. This CDR3 region has 15 residues. Written as DNA, the CDR3 is TGTGCCAGCAGCCAAGAACAGATGAGCTCCTACGAGCAGCACTTC. It encodes CASSQEQMSSYEQHF.

This clonotype was seen ten or more times. The chain recombines TRBV7-9 with TRBJ2-1; TRBD2 might be the D (5 bases). V was cut by 6 bases and J by 3 bases, with 15 bases left in between. Germline loops: CDR1 SEHNR, CDR2 FQNEAQ (reference sequence). The CDR3 contains 15 residues. This chain's CDR3 is CASRQAAKLYNEQFF. The CDR3 region has the DNA TGTGCCAGCAGACAAGCGGCCAAACTCTACAATGAGCAGTTCTTC.

This clonotype turned up a few times. V usage is TRBV5-1 and J usage is TRBJ2-2, with D perhaps TRBD2 (6 bases). CDR3 length equals 15 residues. V lost 0 bases, J lost 3 bases, and 9 bases lay in between. The V gene's germline CDR1 is SGHRS and CDR2 YFSETQ. As DNA, the CDR3 is TGCGCCAGCAGCTTGGGCAGGGAGGACACCGGGGAGCTGTTTTTT. The encoded protein is CASSLGREDTGELFF.

By sample fraction, this clonotype is medium-sized. The chain uses TRBV5-1 and TRBJ2-7; 9 bases align to TRBD1. The J segment lost 5 bases and the V segment lost 2 bases, leaving 5 bases of the junction unmatched. The germline V gene encodes CDR1 SGHRS and CDR2 YFSETQ. The CDR3 is made up of 14 amino acids. The CDR3 coding sequence is TGCGCCAGCAGCTTCCGGGACAGGGCCGACGAGCAGTACTTC. Its protein is CASSFRDRADEQYF. The complete variable domain, with remaining parts taken from reference TRBV5-1 and TRBJ2-7, reads KAGVTQTPRYLIKTRGQQVTLSCSPISGHRSVSWYQQTPGQGLQFLFEYFSETQRNKGNFPGRFSGRQFSNSRSEMNVSTLELGDSALYLCASSFRDRADEQYFGPGTRLTVT.

In its sample, this clonotype was seen many times. This rearrangement joins TRBV2 to TRBJ2-4; possibly TRBD2 for D (6 bases). In germline, CDR1 is SNHLY, CDR2 FYNNEI. V lost 2 bases and J 6 bases, leaving 17 bases between the germline ends. This CDR3 is built from 16 residues. The CDR3 here is CASSELRLASGNIQYF. CDR3 sequence (DNA): TGTGCCAGCAGTGAACTACGGCTAGCGTCCGGAAACATTCAGTACTTC. Based on the CDR3 plus reference TRBV2 and TRBJ2-4, the full variable domain is EPEVTQTPSHQVTQMGQEVILRCVPISNHLYFYWYRQILGQKVEFLVSFYNNEISEKSEIFDDQFSVERPDGSNFTLKIRSTKLEDSAMYFCASSELRLASGNIQYFGAGTRLSVL.

The gene calls are TRBV4-1 and TRBJ2-7, with unresolved D. Germline values: CDR1 MGHRA, CDR2 YSYEKL. V lost 2 bases to trimming and J lost 1 base, with 18 bases between them. The CDR3 consists of 17 residues. The CDR3 loop reads CASSQLRLPPGSYEQYF. The CDR3 DNA reads as TGCGCCAGCAGCCAACTACGACTGCCCCCAGGATCCTACGAGCAGTACTTC.

At least ten counts were recorded for this clonotype. V is TRBV27 and J is TRBJ1-2, with D possibly matching TRBD1 (6 bases). The germline gives CDR1 MNHEY, CDR2 SMNVEV (reference sequence). V lost 3 bases to trimming and J lost 0 bases, with 11 bases between them. The CDR3 is 15 amino acids. CDR3 sequence (DNA): TGTGCCAGCAGTTTCCGGGGACAAGCTAACTATGGCTACACCTTC. Translating it yields CASSFRGQANYGYTF.

This clonotype was found a few times. The J gene is TRBJ2-5, the V gene TRBV12-3 or TRBV12-4; the D is unclear. Trimming cost V 2 bases and J 1 base, with 5 bases left between them. This CDR3 comprises 13 residues. The CDR3 sequence: CASSLNVQETQYF. In nucleotides, the CDR3 is TGTGCCAGCAGTTTAAATGTCCAAGAGACCCAGTACTTC.

This clonotype was detected ten times or more. This chain uses TRBV7-9 with TRBJ1-5; no firm D call. The V end was cut by 5 bases, the J end by 6 bases, with 8 bases between. Germline V gene lookup returns CDR1 SEHNR and CDR2 FQNEAQ (reference sequence). This CDR3 is 12 amino acids long. The CDR3 DNA sequence: TGTGCCAGCAGCGAGGATCGTCAGCCCCAGCATTTT. Translating it yields CASSEDRQPQHF.

This clonotype was observed a handful of times. The rearrangement uses TRBV5-4 and TRBJ2-7; possibly TRBD1 for D (5 bases). V was shortened by 4 bases and J by 2 bases, with 13 bases between the two germline ends. CDR1 SGHNT and CDR2 YYREEE come from the germline V gene (reference sequence). The CDR3 has 14 residues. CDR3 residues: CASSPTVGPYEQYF. Here the CDR3 DNA reads TGTGCCAGCAGCCCGACAGTCGGGCCCTACGAGCAGTACTTC.

The CDR3 loop reads CASSLGRFYEQYF. CDR3 DNA sequence: TGTGCCAGCAGTTTGGGTCGATTTTACGAGCAGTACTTC. The chain links TRBV27 to TRBJ2-7, with D hard to call. The CDR3 has 13 residues. From germline, CDR1 is MNHEY and CDR2 SMNVEV (reference sequence). V gave up 3 bases and J gave up 4 bases, with 10 bases separating them.